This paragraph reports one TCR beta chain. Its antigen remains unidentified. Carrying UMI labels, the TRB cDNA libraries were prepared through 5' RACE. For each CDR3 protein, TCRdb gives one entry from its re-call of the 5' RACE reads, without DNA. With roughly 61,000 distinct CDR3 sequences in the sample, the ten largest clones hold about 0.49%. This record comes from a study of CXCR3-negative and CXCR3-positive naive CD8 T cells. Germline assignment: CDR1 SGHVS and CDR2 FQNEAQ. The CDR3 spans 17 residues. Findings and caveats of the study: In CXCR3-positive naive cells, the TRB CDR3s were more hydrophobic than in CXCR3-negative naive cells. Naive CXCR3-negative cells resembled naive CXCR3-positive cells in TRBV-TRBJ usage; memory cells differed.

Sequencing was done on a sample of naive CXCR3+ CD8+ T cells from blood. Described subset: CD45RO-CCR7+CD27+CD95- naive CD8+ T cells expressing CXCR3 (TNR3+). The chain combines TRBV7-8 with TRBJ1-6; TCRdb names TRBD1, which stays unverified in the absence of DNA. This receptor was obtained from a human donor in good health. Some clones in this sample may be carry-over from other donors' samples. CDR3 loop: CASSSGTRSSYNSPLHF.